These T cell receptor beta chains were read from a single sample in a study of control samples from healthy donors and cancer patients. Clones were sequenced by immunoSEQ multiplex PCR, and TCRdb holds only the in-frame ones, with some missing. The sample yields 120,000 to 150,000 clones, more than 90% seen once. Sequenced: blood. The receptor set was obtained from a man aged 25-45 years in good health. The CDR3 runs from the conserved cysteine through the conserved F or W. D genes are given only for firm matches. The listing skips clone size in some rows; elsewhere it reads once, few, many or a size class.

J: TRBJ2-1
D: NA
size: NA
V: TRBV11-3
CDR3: CASSLVGGPYNEQFF
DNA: TGTGCCAGCAGCTTAGTTGGGGGGCCCTACAATGAGCAGTTCTTC

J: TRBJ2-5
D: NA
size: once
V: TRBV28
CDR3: CASSYEKETQYF
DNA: TGTGCCAGCAGTTACGAAAAAGAGACCCAGTACTTC

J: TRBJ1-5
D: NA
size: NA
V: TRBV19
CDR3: CASNRQPFQPQHF
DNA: TGTGCCAGTAATCGACAGCCCTTTCAGCCCCAGCATTTT

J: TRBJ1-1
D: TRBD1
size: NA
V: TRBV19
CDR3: CASSTWTGENTEAFF
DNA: TGTGCCAGTAGTACTTGGACAGGGGAGAACACTGAAGCTTTCTTT

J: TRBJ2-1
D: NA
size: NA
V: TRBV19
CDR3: CASSERWSSYNEQFF
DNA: TGTGCCAGTAGTGAGCGGTGGAGCTCCTACAATGAGCAGTTCTTC

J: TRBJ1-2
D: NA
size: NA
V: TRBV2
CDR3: CASSAFSANYGYTF
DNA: TGTGCCAGCAGTGCGTTTTCGGCTAACTATGGCTACACCTTC

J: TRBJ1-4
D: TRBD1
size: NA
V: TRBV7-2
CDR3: CASSSDRGFEKLFF
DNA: TGTGCCAGCAGCTCGGACAGGGGGTTTGAAAAACTGTTTTTT

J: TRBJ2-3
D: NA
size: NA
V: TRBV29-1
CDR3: CSVEGLAGSGTQYF
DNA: TGCAGCGTTGAAGGGTTGGCGGGAAGTGGCACGCAGTATTTT

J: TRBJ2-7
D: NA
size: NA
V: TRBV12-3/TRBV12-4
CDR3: CASSSRAGLEQYF
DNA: TGTGCCAGCAGTTCTCGGGCCGGCTTGGAGCAGTACTTC

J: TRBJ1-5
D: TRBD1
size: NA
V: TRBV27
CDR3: CASSLFGRGDNQPQHF
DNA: TGTGCCAGCAGTTTATTCGGCAGGGGGGATAATCAGCCCCAGCATTTT

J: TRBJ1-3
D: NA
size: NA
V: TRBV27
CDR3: CASSLGPGPGNTIYF
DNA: TGTGCCAGCAGTTTGGGCCCGGGACCTGGAAACACCATATATTTT

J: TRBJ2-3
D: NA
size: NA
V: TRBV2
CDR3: CASTVVSRTDTQYF
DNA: TGTGCCAGCACCGTGGTCTCCCGCACAGATACGCAGTATTTT

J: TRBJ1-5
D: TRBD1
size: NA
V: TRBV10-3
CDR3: CAISAGQGLSNQPQHF
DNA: TGTGCCATCAGCGCCGGACAGGGGCTAAGCAATCAGCCCCAGCATTTT

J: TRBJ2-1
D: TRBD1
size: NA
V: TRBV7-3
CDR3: CASSLSGGGNEQFF
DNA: TGTGCCAGCAGCTTATCAGGGGGCGGCAATGAGCAGTTCTTC

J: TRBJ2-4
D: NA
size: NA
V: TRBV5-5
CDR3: CASSFTADIAKNIQYF
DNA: TGTGCCAGCAGCTTTACAGCGGATATAGCCAAAAACATTCAGTACTTC

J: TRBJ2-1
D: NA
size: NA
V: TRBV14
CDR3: CASSRWALEGRSYNEQFF
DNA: TGTGCCAGCAGCCGATGGGCCTTGGAGGGGCGCTCCTACAATGAGCAGTTCTTC

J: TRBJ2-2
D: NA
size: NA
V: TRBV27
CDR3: CASKSGTSIRELFF
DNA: TGTGCCAGCAAATCCGGGACTTCAATCAGGGAGCTGTTTTTT

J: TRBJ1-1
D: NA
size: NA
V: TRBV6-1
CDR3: CASSEGKGYTEAFF
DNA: TGTGCCAGCAGTGAAGGGAAGGGTTACACTGAAGCTTTCTTT

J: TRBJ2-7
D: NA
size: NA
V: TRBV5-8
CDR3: CASSLEHIYEQYF
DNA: TGTGCCAGCAGCTTGGAACACATCTACGAGCAGTACTTC

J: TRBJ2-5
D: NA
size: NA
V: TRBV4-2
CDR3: CASSQPSETQYF
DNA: TGTGCCAGCAGCCAGCCCTCAGAGACCCAGTACTTC

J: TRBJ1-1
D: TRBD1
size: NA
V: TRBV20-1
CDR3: CSASNRGGTKAFF
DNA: TGCAGTGCTAGTAACAGGGGCGGGACGAAAGCTTTCTTT

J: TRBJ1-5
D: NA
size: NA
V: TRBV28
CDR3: CASRDRGPQHF
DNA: TGTGCCAGCAGGGATCGGGGTCCCCAGCATTTT

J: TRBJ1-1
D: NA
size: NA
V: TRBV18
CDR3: CASSLPTDLNTEAFF
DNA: TGTGCCAGCTCACTACCGACAGACCTGAACACTGAAGCTTTCTTT

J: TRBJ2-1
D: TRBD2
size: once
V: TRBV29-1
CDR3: CSVQGLAGVMGQFF
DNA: TGCAGCGTCCAAGGACTAGCGGGAGTTATGGGGCAGTTCTTC

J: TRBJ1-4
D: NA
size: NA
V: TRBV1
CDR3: CTSSQSGRNEKLFF
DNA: TGCACCAGCAGCCAATCGGGACGGAATGAAAAACTGTTTTTT

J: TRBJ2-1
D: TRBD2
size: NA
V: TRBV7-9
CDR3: CASSEGLATNEQFF
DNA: TGTGCCAGCAGCGAGGGACTAGCGACAAATGAGCAGTTCTTC

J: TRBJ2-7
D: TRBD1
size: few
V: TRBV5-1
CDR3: CASSYGQGGGYEQYF
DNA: TGCGCCAGCAGCTATGGACAGGGTGGTGGCTACGAGCAGTACTTC

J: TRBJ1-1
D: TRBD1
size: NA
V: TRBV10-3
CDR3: CAIRGQGREDTEAFF
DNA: TGTGCCATCAGGGGACAGGGAAGGGAGGACACTGAAGCTTTCTTT

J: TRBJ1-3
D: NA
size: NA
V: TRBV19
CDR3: CASEDWRYQKSSSGNTIYF
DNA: TGTGCCAGCGAAGATTGGAGGTACCAGAAATCGAGCTCTGGAAACACCATATATTTT

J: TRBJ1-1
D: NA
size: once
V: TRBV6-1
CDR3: CASSELGEAFF
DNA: TGTGCCAGCAGTGAATTGGGTGAAGCTTTCTTT

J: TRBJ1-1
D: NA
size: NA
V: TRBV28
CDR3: CASSQGFGMNTEAFF
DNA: TGTGCCAGCAGCCAGGGGTTCGGGATGAACACTGAAGCTTTCTTT

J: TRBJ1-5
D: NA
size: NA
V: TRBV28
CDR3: CASSKKGQPQHF
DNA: TGTGCCAGCAGTAAGAAGGGTCAGCCCCAGCATTTT

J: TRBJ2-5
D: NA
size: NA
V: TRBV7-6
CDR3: CASSLADGKETQYF
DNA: TGTGCCAGCAGCTTAGCTGACGGAAAAGAGACCCAGTACTTC

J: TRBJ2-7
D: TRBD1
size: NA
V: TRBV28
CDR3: CASTLDRAPYEQYF
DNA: TGTGCCAGCACCCTAGACAGGGCGCCCTACGAGCAGTACTTC

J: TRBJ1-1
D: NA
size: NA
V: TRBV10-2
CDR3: CASMEGGGTEAFF
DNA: TGCGCCAGCATGGAGGGAGGGGGCACTGAAGCTTTCTTT

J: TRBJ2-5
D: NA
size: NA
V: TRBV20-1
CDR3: CSALSGGTQYF
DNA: TGCAGTGCCCTGAGCGGCGGAACCCAGTACTTC

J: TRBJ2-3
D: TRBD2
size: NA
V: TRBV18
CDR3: CASSPGSGRNLDTQYF
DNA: TGTGCCAGCTCACCTGGGAGCGGGAGGAATTTGGATACGCAGTATTTT

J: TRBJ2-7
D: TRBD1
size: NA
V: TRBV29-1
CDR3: CSAWTGPSSYEQYF
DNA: TGCAGCGCTTGGACAGGGCCCTCCTCCTACGAGCAGTACTTC

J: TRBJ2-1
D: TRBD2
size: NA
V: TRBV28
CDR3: CASGIRDLASGLSSLSSYNEQFF
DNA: TGTGCCAGCGGAATCCGGGACTTGGCTAGCGGGCTCTCTTCCCTCAGCTCCTACAATGAGCAGTTCTTC

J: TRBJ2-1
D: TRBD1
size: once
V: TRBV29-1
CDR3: CSVDGTGPVNEQFF
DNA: TGCAGCGTTGACGGGACAGGACCAGTTAATGAGCAGTTCTTC

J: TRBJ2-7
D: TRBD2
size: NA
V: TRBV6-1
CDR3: CASSEAGGRDQSYF
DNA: TGTGCCAGCAGTGAAGCAGGTGGGAGGGACCAGAGTTACTTC

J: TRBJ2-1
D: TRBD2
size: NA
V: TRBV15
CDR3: CAIGKEAGGSYNEQFF
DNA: TGTGCCATCGGAAAAGAGGCGGGAGGGTCCTACAATGAGCAGTTCTTC

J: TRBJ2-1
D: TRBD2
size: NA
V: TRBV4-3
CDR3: CASSPGLAGRQEFF
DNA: TGCGCCAGCAGCCCGGGACTAGCGGGACGCCAAGAGTTCTTC

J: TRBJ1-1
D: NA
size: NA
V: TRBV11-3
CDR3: CASSLVGQVGAEAFF
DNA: TGTGCCAGCAGCTTAGTCGGCCAGGTTGGCGCTGAAGCTTTCTTT

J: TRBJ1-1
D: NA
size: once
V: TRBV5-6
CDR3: CASSLWAPPGTEAFF
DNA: TGTGCCAGCAGCTTATGGGCACCCCCTGGCACTGAAGCTTTCTTT

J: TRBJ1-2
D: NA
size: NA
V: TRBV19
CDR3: CASSRVGLYGYTF
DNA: TGTGCCAGTAGTAGGGTAGGCCTCTATGGCTACACCTTC

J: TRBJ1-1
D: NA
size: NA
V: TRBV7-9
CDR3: CASSLQSNTEAFF
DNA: TGTGCCAGCAGCCTTCAGTCAAACACTGAAGCTTTCTTT

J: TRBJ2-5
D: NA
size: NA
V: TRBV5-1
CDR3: CASSSQGSGETQYF
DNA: TGCGCCAGCAGCTCACAGGGTTCCGGAGAGACCCAGTACTTC